This T cell receptor beta chain is from a study of blood T cell repertoires in COVID-19 (dated by TCRdb to about 2020). About the study as a whole: The collaborator samples originated in the United States, Italy and Spain and spanned the acute and convalescent phases of COVID-19. The prospective study material was composed of cDNA or gDNA derived from T cells, B-cell-depleted T cells, or PBMCs. Subjects who had been exposed to COVID-19, were actively infected with it, or had recovered from it provided the deeply sampled blood TCRbeta repertoires that made up the dataset. The repertoires were released in a freely available public database meant as a resource for research on the immune response to SARS-CoV-2. Samples came from the ongoing ImmuneRACE study (first 160 participants) plus 1,254 subjects from 6 global collaborators. A de-identified subject ID, COVID-19 status, age in years and sex were almost always included in the sample metadata. Where available, HLA class I and class II types were obtained from metadata supplied by the sample provider rather than from assay-based typing.

The immunoSEQ Assay, a bias-controlled multiplex PCR, was used to amplify TCRbeta CDR3 regions from genomic DNA. The authors processed their data as follows. The number of nucleated cells in each sample was estimated from the amplification of reference gene primers within the assay. Sequence reads were collapsed and filtered to measure the absolute abundance of every unique TCRbeta CDR3 rearrangement. For each sample, productive Simpson clonality was calculated as the square root of Simpson's diversity index across productive rearrangements. In TCRdb, the immuneACCESS table is reduced to in-frame sequences with V and J assigned. These tables do not hold every clone; where another copy was compared, an unresolved V gene accounts for under half, and the others remain unexplained. The V and J calls and clone size were taken over from that table, and D and trimming were inferred from the DNA. For this sample the table gives around 120,000 clones, of which 78% were detected only once. The ten largest clones represent approximately 2.5% of the sample.

Whole blood was collected in K2EDTA tubes by collaborating institutions according to the institutions' own protocols. For TCRbeta analysis, collaborators shipped samples in one of three forms: frozen whole blood, isolated PBMCs, or DNA extracted from either of those sample types. About this clone: Its recognized antigen is unknown. Within one base of it there is no much larger clone, and no base qualities were kept.

CDR1 and CDR2 were assigned from the germline V gene as SGHRS and YFSETQ. The junction shows trimming of 0 bases on V and 2 bases on J, plus 6 bases between the germline ends. The cysteine opens and the phenylalanine closes a CDR3 of 13 amino acids. Only the CDR3 DNA stays, 39 bases, in frame from base 1. Results and caveats for the whole study, not just this receptor: The quantity of clinical and demographic metadata differed by source and by participant and was supplied without curation.

This TCR was sampled from a man between 70 and 80 years old with acute or convalescent COVID-19. Material: peripheral blood. The chain links TRBV5-1 with TRBJ2-7, with TRBD2 perhaps the D gene, on 5 matching bases. The base sequence is TGCGCCAGCAGCTTGGACGGGACCTACGAGCAGTACTTC. This translates into CASSLDGTYEQYF.